The 30 T cell receptor beta chains presented below share a single source sample, sequenced in a study of T cell repertoires in cytomegalovirus infection (dated by TCRdb to about 2019). Sequencer: Illumina HiSeq 1500. TCRdb took the public reads, trimmed them with fastp at Q25, ran MiXCR for clone calling and kept in-frame beta chains. A single entry per CDR3 protein holds the most common genes and DNA from its merged rows. The sample table holds some 120,000 distinct CDR3 sequences, of which about 31% were seen once. The ten most abundant clones make up about 53% of the sample. The treatment or condition label, as the study defines it: in vitro stimulation with specific CMV peptide epitopes to enrich CMV-specific T cells. These receptors have no identified antigens. The input for sequencing was CD8+ T cells from cultured PBMCs, taken from culture after CMV antigen stimulation. These receptors all come from a human donor in good health (CMV status not recorded). Some clones in this sample may be carry-over from other donors' samples.

This clonotype came up many times. The chain links TRBV7-6 to TRBJ2-5, with a tentative D call TRBD2 (6 bases). The germline V gene has CDR1 SGHVS and CDR2 FNYEAQ. The V and J ends lost 5 bases and 9 bases respectively, with 19 bases between them. The CDR3 loop spans 14 amino acids. CDR3 sequence (DNA): TGTGCCAGCAGCGGCGGGGTAGGTGCCCAGCCCCAGTACTTC. Amino acids: CASSGGVGAQPQYF.

This rearrangement joins TRBV6-5 to TRBJ2-7; tentative D call: TRBD1 (6 bases). Germline values: CDR1 MNHEY, CDR2 SVGAGI. V was cut by 3 bases and J by 0 bases, with 12 bases left in between. The CDR3 has 15 residues. The CDR3 sequence: CASSYKPDSSYEQYF. The CDR3 DNA reads as TGTGCCAGCAGTTATAAACCGGACAGCTCCTACGAGCAGTACTTC.

The chain uses TRBV28 and TRBJ2-3; TRBD2 agrees at 13 bases. CDR1 and CDR2 from the germline V gene are MDHEN and SYDVKM. The V and J ends lost 6 bases and 2 bases, in that order; junction bases with no gene match: 8. The CDR3 length is 17 residues. The CDR3 protein is CASSPLTSGGDTDTQYF. The CDR3 DNA reads TGTGCCAGCAGCCCTTTAACTAGCGGGGGGGACACAGATACGCAGTATTTT.

A few counts support this clonotype. The V gene is TRBV12-3 or TRBV12-4, the J gene TRBJ1-4, with D unclear. Trimming took off 5 bases at V and 11 bases at J, with 12 bases between the two ends. There are 12 residues in the CDR3. The CDR3 region has the DNA TGTGCCAGCAGTCCAACTTGGTGGAAACTGTTTTTT. It specifies CASSPTWWKLFF.

This clonotype was counted between two and nine times. The V gene is TRBV6-2 or TRBV6-3, the J gene TRBJ1-6; D is unresolved. Trimming pared 0 bases from V and 0 bases from J, leaving 9 bases between. CDR3 length equals 17 residues. Germline V gene lookup returns CDR1 MNHEY and CDR2 SVGEGT. The CDR3 coding sequence is TGTGCCAGCAGTTACTCCGGCCTAAGCTCCTATAATTCACCCCTCCACTTT. This encodes CASSYSGLSSYNSPLHF.

The rearrangement joins TRBV27 to TRBJ2-1; 8 nucleotides agree with TRBD2. The CDR3 is 15 residues long. Germline loops: CDR1 MNHEY, CDR2 SMNVEV (reference sequence). Trimming removed 3 bases from V and 6 bases from J; junction bases left unmatched: 7. CDR3 sequence (DNA): TGTGCCAGCAGTTTTGGGGCGGGGGGTGGCAATGAGCAGTTCTTC. Its translation is CASSFGAGGGNEQFF.

V and J are TRBV5-4 and TRBJ2-5; 8 positions agree with TRBD1. There are 14 residues in the CDR3. The V gene's germline CDR1 is SGHNT and CDR2 YYREEE (reference sequence). Germline trimming cut 4 bases from V and 5 bases from J; bases unmatched to any gene: 7. DNA for the CDR3: TGTGCCAGCAGCAGGACAGGGTTTGGGGAGACCCAGTACTTC. It encodes CASSRTGFGETQYF.

Ten or more counts support this clonotype. The gene calls are TRBV20-1 and TRBJ1-5, with unresolved D. This CDR3 region has 16 residues. V shed 3 bases and J shed 2 bases, with 17 bases lying between them. Germline V gene sequence: CDR1 DFQATT, CDR2 SNEGSKA (reference sequence). The CDR3 DNA sequence: TGCAGTGCTAGCAAAGGACGGGCATCAGGCAATCAGCCCCAGCATTTT. It encodes CSASKGRASGNQPQHF.

There are many counts of this clonotype. V and J are TRBV7-8 and TRBJ2-7; possibly TRBD1 or TRBD2 for D (5 bases each). The CDR3 totals 15 residues. Germline CDR1 and CDR2: SGHVS and FQNEAQ. Trimming pared 2 bases from V and 7 bases from J, leaving 18 bases between. CDR3 bases: TGTGCCAGCAGCTTATGGCCAGGGAAGAGGGAAGAGCAGTACTTC. Translated, it gives CASSLWPGKREEQYF.

The CDR3, as DNA: TGTGCCAGCAGACAGCTCCGGGACAGGGGGGAGACCCAGTACTTC. Translated, it gives CASRQLRDRGETQYF. This rearrangement joins TRBV7-6 to TRBJ2-5, with 11 bases matching TRBD1. Unmatched junction bases numbered 8, after V lost 6 bases and J lost 5 bases. The CDR3 has 15 residues. From germline, CDR1 is SGHVS and CDR2 FNYEAQ.

V and J are TRBV4-1 and TRBJ1-1; the D gene is possibly TRBD1 (6 bases). Germline lookup yields CDR1 MGHRA and CDR2 YSYEKL. This CDR3 comprises 14 residues. V was clipped by 4 bases and J by 7 bases, with 16 bases between them. CDR3 nucleotide sequence: TGCGCCAGCAGCCCCCAGGGCAGGGGTGGTGAAGCTTTCTTT. Protein product: CASSPQGRGGEAFF.

This clonotype was recorded at least ten times. The chain joins TRBV7-2 to TRBJ2-3, with TRBD2 identical over 10 bases. The CDR3 is 17 amino acids. Germline assignment: CDR1 SGHTA and CDR2 FQGNSA. Losses at the gene ends were 3 bases for V and 0 bases for J; bases not matched to a gene: 6. Here the CDR3 DNA reads TGTGCCAGCAGCTTCCGGACTAGCGGAATAAGCACAGATACGCAGTATTTT. Its protein is CASSFRTSGISTDTQYF.

This clonotype has more than one count but fewer than ten. V usage is TRBV4-1 and J usage is TRBJ2-1, with D perhaps being TRBD1 or TRBD2 (5 bases each). Germline V gene data show CDR1 as MGHRA and CDR2 as YSYEKL. Between the trimmed V and J ends, which lost 1 base and 10 bases, there was a span of 17 bases. This CDR3 contains 15 residues. The CDR3 loop is CASSQVTGTAPEQFF. In DNA, the CDR3 is TGCGCCAGCAGCCAAGTCACCGGGACCGCCCCCGAGCAGTTCTTC.

The gene calls are TRBV7-2 and TRBJ1-1, with D possibly matching TRBD1 (6 bases). Trimming shortened V by 0 bases and J by 5 bases, and 16 bases separated the two germline ends. The CDR3 has 16 residues. Germline lookup yields CDR1 SGHTA and CDR2 FQGNSA. In DNA form, the CDR3 reads TGTGCCAGCAGCTTAGCAAGTAGGGGGGGGAAAACTGAAGCTTTCTTT. It is translated as CASSLASRGGKTEAFF. The full variable domain, with the rest looked up from reference TRBV7-2 and TRBJ1-1, is GAGVSQSPSNKVTEKGKDVELRCDPISGHTALYWYRQSLGQGLEFLIYFQGNSAPDKSGLPSDRFSAERTGGSVSTLTIQRTQQEDSAVYLCASSLASRGGKTEAFFGQGTRLTVV.

J is TRBJ1-5 and V is TRBV7-3, with 7 bases matching TRBD1. The CDR3 runs to 14 residues. From germline, CDR1 is SGHTA and CDR2 FQGTGA. Losses at the gene ends were 5 bases for V and 7 bases for J; bases not matched to a gene: 8. CDR3 in amino acids: CASSPEGAWQPQHF. CDR3 nucleotide sequence: TGTGCCAGCAGCCCCGAGGGGGCATGGCAGCCCCAGCATTTT.

This clonotype was recorded a few times. The rearrangement links TRBV4-1 to TRBJ1-2; a possible D gene is TRBD1 (6 bases). The germline V and J ends were trimmed by 3 bases and 3 bases, with 20 bases remaining between them. The CDR3 is 17 residues long. The germline gives CDR1 MGHRA, CDR2 YSYEKL. Here the CDR3 reads CASSQGREDSIYYGYTF. For the CDR3, the DNA is TGCGCCAGCAGCCAGGGCCGCGAGGACAGCATATACTATGGCTACACCTTC.

V gene TRBV9 combines with J gene TRBJ1-6, with D unresolved. Germline CDR1 reads SGDLS; CDR2 reads YYNGEE. The CDR3 runs to 13 residues. The V end was cut by 3 bases, the J end by 11 bases, with 12 bases between. The CDR3 reads CASSGVSGAPLHF. For the CDR3, the DNA is TGTGCCAGCAGCGGGGTTTCTGGGGCACCCCTCCACTTT.

The rearrangement uses TRBV6-1 and TRBJ2-5; D remains ambiguous. V shed 5 bases and J shed 2 bases, with 6 bases lying between them. Germline CDR1 reads MNHNS; CDR2 reads SASEGT. The CDR3 totals 12 residues. Written as DNA, the CDR3 is TGTGCCAGCAGTTCCAGGCAAGAGACCCAGTACTTC. Translating gives CASSSRQETQYF.

The count of this clonotype is one. The chain couples TRBV5-8 to TRBJ1-1; D ambiguous. With 1 base removed from V and 3 bases from J, the gap between germline ends came to 10 bases. CDR1 and CDR2 (germline): SGHTS, YDEGEE. The CDR3 length is 14 residues. CDR3 loop: CASSLNEDHTEAFF. The CDR3 DNA follows: TGTGCCAGCAGCTTGAATGAAGATCACACTGAAGCTTTCTTT.

A few counts support this clonotype. The chain carries TRBV6-6 and TRBJ1-2, with 9 positions matching TRBD1. CDR1 and CDR2 (germline): MNHNY, SVGAGI (reference sequence). V lost 2 bases, J lost 4 bases, and 8 bases stayed unmatched. The CDR3 length is 16 residues. The CDR3 DNA reads TGTGCCAGCAGTTACGTCCGGGACAGGGCGATCTATGGCTACACCTTC. This encodes CASSYVRDRAIYGYTF.

This clonotype was recorded once. V usage is TRBV19 and J usage is TRBJ2-7, with 12 nucleotides matching TRBD2. Germline V lookup: CDR1 LNHDA, CDR2 SQIVND (reference sequence). The CDR3 has 16 amino acids. J gave up 3 bases and V 5 bases, and 8 bases lay outside the gene matches. The CDR3 DNA follows: TGTGCCAGTAGTTTCACACTAGCGGGGGGACTCTACGAGCAGTACTTC. Its protein is CASSFTLAGGLYEQYF.

This clonotype was picked up a small number of times. The chain carries TRBV19 and TRBJ2-7, with TRBD1 matching 11 bases. V dropped 7 bases and J dropped 2; count of bases not matched to a gene: 7. The CDR3 consists of 15 residues. Looked up from germline, CDR1 is LNHDA and CDR2 is SQIVND (reference sequence). CDR3 amino acids: CASTLTGQGAYEQYF. The CDR3 bases are TGTGCCAGTACCTTAACGGGACAGGGGGCCTACGAGCAGTACTTC.

The rearrangement links TRBV6-1 to TRBJ1-4; D gene ambiguous. The V gene lost 7 bases and the J gene lost 8 bases, with 14 bases spanning the gap. The CDR3 runs 13 residues. CDR1 MNHNS and CDR2 SASEGT come from the germline V gene. CDR3 DNA sequence: TGTGCCAGCAAGGGCTGGGTGGGAGAAAAACTGTTTTTT. This encodes CASKGWVGEKLFF.

This chain uses TRBV27 with TRBJ1-6; 11 bases fit TRBD1. V shed 5 bases and J 8 bases; nucleotides not matched to a gene: 5. Germline CDR1 reads MNHEY; CDR2 reads SMNVEV (reference sequence). The CDR3 contains 15 residues. The CDR3 coding sequence is TGTGCCAGCAGTCCCCGGACAGGGGGCGATTCACCCCTCCACTTT. It specifies CASSPRTGGDSPLHF.

The table lists this clonotype with many counts. This chain uses TRBV7-8 with TRBJ2-3; TRBD1 agrees at 8 bases. The CDR3 contains 15 residues. Germline-derived CDR1 and CDR2 are SGHVS and FQNEAQ. The trim removed 3 bases at V and 4 bases at J, leaving 6 bases unmatched. This chain's CDR3 is CASSFDRGGADTQYF. The CDR3 bases are TGTGCCAGCAGCTTTGACAGGGGTGGGGCAGATACGCAGTATTTT. The full variable domain, its missing parts supplied by reference TRBV7-8 and TRBJ2-3, is GAGVSQSPRYKVAKRGQDVALRCDPISGHVSLFWYQQALGQGPEFLTYFQNEAQLDKSGLPSDRFFAERPEGSVSTLKIQRTQQEDSAVYLCASSFDRGGADTQYFGPGTRLTVL.

J is TRBJ2-6 and V is TRBV7-9; 7 positions agree with TRBD2. Germline loops: CDR1 SEHNR, CDR2 FQNEAQ (reference sequence). This CDR3 has 19 amino acids. J lost 2 bases, V lost 5 bases, and 15 bases had no gene match. Here the CDR3 DNA reads TGTGCCAGCAGCCCCATACCGGGACTATCGGGGACTGGGGCCAACGTCCTGACTTTC. Protein sequence: CASSPIPGLSGTGANVLTF.

This clonotype was seen many times. The chain carries TRBV6-1 and TRBJ2-3; 8 bases line up with TRBD1. Germline assignment: CDR1 MNHNS and CDR2 SASEGT. The V gene end was trimmed by 5 bases and the J gene end by 4 bases; junction bases not matched to a gene: 8. This CDR3 has 15 residues. This CDR3 reads CASSLGRGRSDTQYF. CDR3 bases: TGTGCCAGCAGTTTGGGCAGGGGGCGTTCAGATACGCAGTATTTT.

The chain joins TRBV7-8 to TRBJ2-1; TRBD2 matches at 8 bases. V was clipped by 4 bases and J by 2 bases; unmatched bases: 4. The V gene's germline CDR1 is SGHVS and CDR2 FQNEAQ. The CDR3 is made up of 15 amino acids. This CDR3 reads CASSSGGTPYNEQFF. CDR3 nucleotide sequence: TGTGCCAGCAGCTCGGGGGGGACCCCCTACAATGAGCAGTTCTTC.

This clonotype was counted a few times. The chain couples TRBV7-9 to TRBJ2-1; D may be TRBD1 or TRBD2 (7 bases each). This CDR3 has 17 residues. V shed 5 bases and J shed 3 bases, with 20 bases lying between them. The germline CDR1 and CDR2 sequences are SEHNR and FQNEAQ (reference sequence). CDR3 in DNA: TGTGCCAGCAGCCCGCGATCCCAGGGGGGGATCTACAATGAGCAGTTCTTC. Amino acids: CASSPRSQGGIYNEQFF. Variable domain in full (rest from reference TRBV7-9 and TRBJ2-1): DTGVSQNPRHKITKRGQNVTFRCDPISEHNRLYWYRQTLGQGPEFLTYFQNEAQLEKSRLLSDRFSAERPKGSFSTLEIQRTEQGDSAMYLCASSPRSQGGIYNEQFFGPGTRLTVL.

CDR3 sequence: CASSQRASFTYEQYF. The CDR3 coding sequence is TGCGCCAGCAGCCAGAGGGCTAGCTTTACCTACGAGCAGTACTTC. The chain employs TRBV4-1 and TRBJ2-7, with D possibly being TRBD2 (5 bases). Deletions cut 3 bases from V and 2 bases from J, with 14 bases between. Germline CDR1 is MGHRA and CDR2 is YSYEKL. CDR3 length: 15 amino acids.